This T cell receptor beta chain is from a study of cytomegalovirus exposure and HLA in healthy donors. Of note for this clone: Its antigen remains unidentified.

Findings of the study overall: The study recorded more than 150 TCR beta chains that were cytomegalovirus-associated. An ancestry cluster, one associated with Asian ancestry, reportedly showed fewer N-insertions than the roughly 700-donor mean in a later analysis.

PCR involved 60 Vbeta and 13 Jbeta primers. The repertoire was sequenced with immunoSEQ multiplex PCR; TCRdb's copy has only in-frame clones and lacks some. The sample shows 180,000 or so clones, around 80% of them seen only once. Sequences were obtained from PBMCs. The TCR originated in a man in his late teens or twenties in good health and CMV-seronegative.

The CDR3 protein is CASSFPGQGAGELFF. The CDR3 nucleotides read TGTGCCAGCAGCTTCCCCGGGCAGGGGGCCGGGGAGCTGTTTTTT. This chain uses TRBV9 with TRBJ2-2; 7 nucleotides agree with TRBD1. V lost 4 bases, J lost 6 bases, and 9 bases stayed unmatched. This CDR3 spans 15 amino acids. The germline CDR1 and CDR2 sequences are SGDLS and YYNGEE.